This T cell receptor (beta chain) was sequenced in a study of radiation and T cells in renal cell carcinoma. Study at large: Nephrectomy followed 15 Gy stereotactic body radiation by 4 weeks. Study-wide results and limits: Top tumor clonotypes rose in blood 2 weeks post-radiation, then contracted.

Time point given: baseline pretreatment blood. The sample's treatment: 15 Gy SBRT to primary tumor, nephrectomy 4 weeks later. The tumor was a clear cell renal cell carcinoma. The germline gives CDR1 SGHTS, CDR2 YDEGEE. The CDR3 has 14 residues. V was shortened by 2 bases and J by 0 bases, with 6 bases between the two germline ends. Notes on this clone: What it binds is not known.

Profiling relied on immunoSEQ multiplex PCR, and the TCRdb table lists in-frame clones only, not all of them. Here the sample spans some 100,000 clones, 82% being singletons. Sequenced here: blood, sampled from a patient whose treatment included radiotherapy and nephrectomy. The receptor was isolated from a man in his sixties with renal cell carcinoma. V and J are TRBV5-8 and TRBJ2-1; D unclear. The CDR3 bases are TGTGCCAGCAGCTTCCCGGTCTCCTACAATGAGCAGTTCTTC. This translates into CASSFPVSYNEQFF.